The 32 T cell receptor beta chains reported below all come from one sample, sequenced in a study of PD-1 blockade in classical Hodgkin lymphoma. Profiling relied on immunoSEQ multiplex PCR, and the TCRdb table lists in-frame clones only, not all of them. This table has 66,000 or so clones, over 70% appearing once. Every patient experienced relapse after autologous stem cell transplantation, and brentuximab vedotin exposure varied. The sequences come from peripheral blood mononuclear cells (PBMCs), collected before the second cycle of nivolumab. These receptors were collected from a human donor with classical Hodgkin lymphoma.

V gene TRBV6-1 combines with J gene TRBJ1-4; D unresolved. V was clipped by 4 bases and J by 7 bases, with 13 bases between them. CDR3 length: 14 residues. Germline V lookup: CDR1 MNHNS, CDR2 SASEGT. The CDR3 bases are TGTGCCAGCAGTGGTCTTCTGACCGGTGAAAAACTGTTTTTT. It translates to CASSGLLTGEKLFF.

The chain uses TRBV7-3 and TRBJ2-7; the D gene is possibly TRBD1 (5 bases). V was clipped by 0 bases and J by 2 bases, with 8 bases between them. The germline V gene has CDR1 SGHTA and CDR2 FQGTGA. CDR3 size: 14 residues. CDR3 in DNA: TGTGCCAGCAGCTTAACTCCAGGGACCTACGAGCAGTACTTC. Its translation is CASSLTPGTYEQYF.

This chain connects TRBV7-2 to TRBJ2-7; TRBD2 is a possible D gene (6 bases). The CDR3 consists of 15 residues. V was clipped by 1 base and J by 5 bases, with 15 bases between them. CDR1 and CDR2 from the germline V gene are SGHTA and FQGNSA. DNA for the CDR3: TGTGCCAGCAGCTTAGAATGGGGGGTCGGAAACGAGCAGTACTTC. Translation gives CASSLEWGVGNEQYF.

This clone turned up a few times. The chain joins TRBV27 to TRBJ2-2; D is unclear. Germline V gene lookup returns CDR1 MNHEY and CDR2 SMNVEV (reference sequence). This CDR3 spans 16 amino acids. V was cut by 4 bases and J by 4 bases, with 16 bases left in between. CDR3 protein: CASSSAGFVGTGELFF. The CDR3 nucleotides are TGTGCCAGCAGTTCCGCAGGTTTTGTTGGCACCGGGGAGCTGTTTTTT.

The rearrangement joins TRBV6-1 to TRBJ1-6, with TRBD1 matching 7 bases. Germline CDR1 is MNHNS and CDR2 is SASEGT. J gave up 2 bases and V 2 bases, and 3 bases lay outside the gene matches. The CDR3 is 16 residues long. DNA of the CDR3: TGTGCCAGCAGTGAATCGAGGGGGCCCTATAATTCACCCCTCCACTTT. Its translation is CASSESRGPYNSPLHF.

This chain links TRBV28 with TRBJ1-2; tentative D call: TRBD1 (5 bases). The germline CDR1 and CDR2 sequences are MDHEN and SYDVKM. V lost 2 bases and J 1 base, leaving 14 bases between the germline ends. There are 16 residues in the CDR3. The CDR3 DNA reads as TGTGCCAGCAGTTTAGAGGGGCCACCCGGTAACTATGGCTACACCTTC. It is translated as CASSLEGPPGNYGYTF.

The count of this clone is one. The J gene is TRBJ1-1, the V gene TRBV19, with 7 bases lining up with TRBD1. The CDR3 length is 15 residues. Germline loops: CDR1 LNHDA, CDR2 SQIVND (reference sequence). Trimming cost V 9 bases and J 5 bases; bases outside gene matches: 15. The CDR3 is CASFPTRNRGTEAFF. For the CDR3, the DNA is TGTGCCAGCTTCCCCACCCGAAACAGGGGAACTGAAGCTTTCTTT.

The chain has TRBV6-6 and TRBJ1-2; the D gene is possibly TRBD1 (5 bases). With 6 bases removed from V and 8 bases from J, the gap between germline ends came to 19 bases. This CDR3 contains 14 residues. Germline V gene lookup returns CDR1 MNHNY and CDR2 SVGAGI (reference sequence). The CDR3 loop is CASSPREAASGYTF. DNA of the CDR3: TGTGCCAGCAGCCCCAGGGAGGCCGCTTCGGGCTACACCTTC.

By share of the sample, this clone is medium-sized. This rearrangement joins TRBV5-1 to TRBJ1-2, with 9 bases fitting TRBD1. This CDR3 contains 16 residues. The trim removed 5 bases at V and 2 bases at J, leaving 10 bases unmatched. Looked up from germline, CDR1 is SGHRS and CDR2 is YFSETQ. The CDR3: CASREGTGLTNYGYTF. The CDR3 DNA is TGCGCCAGCAGAGAGGGGACAGGGCTGACGAACTATGGCTACACCTTC.

This chain joins TRBV11-2 and TRBJ2-4, with a weak D call TRBD1 (6 bases). The CDR3 runs to 13 residues. Trimming took 3 bases from V and 7 from J, leaving 10 bases between them. CDR1 and CDR2 (germline): SGHAT, FQNNGV. Here the CDR3 reads CASSLDSWNIQYF. Here the CDR3 DNA reads TGTGCCAGCAGCTTGGACAGTTGGAACATTCAGTACTTC.

The chain links TRBV19 to TRBJ2-7; 11 bases map to TRBD1. CDR3 size: 15 residues. Trimming removed 3 bases from V and 2 bases from J; junction bases left unmatched: 3. Germline V lookup: CDR1 LNHDA, CDR2 SQIVND (reference sequence). The CDR3 DNA is TGTGCCAGTAGTATGGGGGACAGGGGGACCTACGAGCAGTACTTC. The encoded protein is CASSMGDRGTYEQYF.

The V call is TRBV27, the J call TRBJ1-3, with 8 bases aligning to TRBD1. The CDR3 covers 16 residues. Germline CDR1 and CDR2: MNHEY and SMNVEV (reference sequence). J was trimmed by 2 bases and V by 0 bases; bases with no gene match: 3. CDR3 coding DNA: TGTGCCAGCAGTTTATCTGGACAGGGACCTGGAAACACCATATATTTT. Its protein product is CASSLSGQGPGNTIYF.

The chain recombines TRBV7-9 with TRBJ1-1; no firm D call. Trimming left V 1 base short and J 5 bases short, with 11 bases between. There are 14 residues in the CDR3. Germline assignment: CDR1 SEHNR and CDR2 FQNEAQ (reference sequence). CDR3 in amino acids: CASSLDLLGTEAFF. The DNA for the CDR3 is TGTGCCAGCAGCTTAGATTTGCTAGGGACTGAAGCTTTCTTT.

The V and J genes are TRBV23-1 and TRBJ2-7, with TRBD1 as a possible D gene (5 bases). TRBV23-1 belongs to the ORF category, with a function that is uncertain. This CDR3 spans 15 amino acids. The ends were cut back, 3 bases at V and 3 bases at J, with 15 bases in the middle. CDR3 region: CASSQSTGVLYEQYF. The CDR3 coding sequence is TGCGCCAGCAGTCAGAGCACAGGCGTTCTCTACGAGCAGTACTTC.

This clone was counted a single time. The chain joins TRBV7-9 to TRBJ2-1, with D tentatively TRBD2 (7 bases). Germline V gene data show CDR1 as SEHNR and CDR2 as FQNEAQ (reference sequence). This CDR3 region has 15 residues. Trimming removed 5 bases at V and 0 bases at J, with 11 bases between. As DNA, the CDR3 is TGTGCCAGCAGCAGTAGGGGGGGCTCCTACAATGAGCAGTTCTTC. Translated, it gives CASSSRGGSYNEQFF.

The CDR3 nucleotides read TGTGCCAGCAGCCCCGGGACTAGCGACGGGACCCAGTACTTC. It encodes CASSPGTSDGTQYF. The V gene is TRBV27, the J gene TRBJ2-5; 10 nucleotides agree with TRBD2. Trimming took 6 bases from V and 7 from J; bases not matched to a gene: 8. The germline V gene encodes CDR1 MNHEY and CDR2 SMNVEV (reference sequence). The CDR3 has 14 amino acids.

The chain is built from TRBV12-5 and TRBJ2-7; D is uncertain. Deletions cut 6 bases from V and 0 bases from J, with 15 bases between. The CDR3 consists of 15 residues. CDR1 is LGHNT, CDR2 FRNRAP, per germline. For the CDR3, the DNA is TGTGCTAGTGGCGAGACTGGGTGGAGCTCCTACGAGCAGTACTTC. Amino acids: CASGETGWSSYEQYF.

The J gene is TRBJ2-2, the V gene TRBV9, with 8 bases fitting TRBD2. Germline V lookup: CDR1 SGDLS, CDR2 YYNGEE. The CDR3 totals 21 residues. With V trimmed by 0 bases and J by 2 bases, 18 bases remained unmatched. The CDR3 DNA sequence: TGTGCCAGCAGCGTAGAGGAGCACTATCTGGCGGGGGGACCCAACACCGGGGAGCTGTTTTTT. Translation: CASSVEEHYLAGGPNTGELFF.

V usage is TRBV5-6 and J usage is TRBJ1-2; D is undetermined. The germline V and J ends were trimmed by 4 bases and 4 bases, with 11 bases remaining between them. The CDR3 is 13 residues long. Germline V gene sequence: CDR1 SGHDT, CDR2 YYEEEE. CDR3 sequence reads: CASSQGYGYGYTF. The DNA of the CDR3 is TGTGCCAGCAGCCAAGGGTACGGCTATGGCTACACCTTC.

A few counts support this clone. CDR3 bases: TGTGCCAGCGGGCGGACAGGGGGCACTGAAGCTTTCTTT. It yields the protein CASGRTGGTEAFF. The chain recombines TRBV2 with TRBJ1-1; 10 bases line up with TRBD1. V dropped 8 bases and J dropped 4; count of bases not matched to a gene: 4. Germline assignment: CDR1 SNHLY and CDR2 FYNNEI. This CDR3 contains 13 residues.

The CDR3 DNA reads as TGTGCCAGCAGTTACGGGACAGGGGGCACTGAAGCTTTCTTT. Amino acid sequence: CASSYGTGGTEAFF. This chain joins TRBV6-6 and TRBJ1-1; 11 bases fit TRBD1. Per the germline V gene, CDR1 is MNHNY and CDR2 is SVGAGI (reference sequence). After removal of 2 bases from V and 4 bases from J, the junction contained 0 bases not matched to a gene. The CDR3 runs 14 residues.

In its sample, this clone was seen many times. This chain links TRBV6-5 with TRBJ2-3; 10 bases map to TRBD2. Germline V gene data show CDR1 as MNHEY and CDR2 as SVGAGI. Trimming cost V 4 bases and J 5 bases; bases outside gene matches: 3. The CDR3 is 14 residues long. CDR3: CASSLAGGVDTQYF. The DNA of the CDR3 is TGTGCCAGCAGTTTAGCGGGAGGAGTAGATACGCAGTATTTT.

The CDR3 DNA reads TGCGCCAGCAGACGGACAGCCGGGGAGGTATACGAGCAGTACTTC. Translating gives CASRRTAGEVYEQYF. The V and J genes are TRBV5-1 and TRBJ2-7, with D perhaps matching TRBD1 or TRBD2 (6 bases each). The CDR3 sequence is 15 residues long. V lost 5 bases, J lost 4 bases, and 19 bases lay in between. The germline V gene encodes CDR1 SGHRS and CDR2 YFSETQ. Full variable domain (missing parts from reference TRBV5-1 and TRBJ2-7): KAGVTQTPRYLIKTRGQQVTLSCSPISGHRSVSWYQQTPGQGLQFLFEYFSETQRNKGNFPGRFSGRQFSNSRSEMNVSTLELGDSALYLCASRRTAGEVYEQYFGPGTRLTVT.

This sequence joins TRBV28 and TRBJ2-7; 9 bases map to TRBD1. Trimming at V came to 4 bases and at J to 3 bases, leaving 7 bases not matched to a gene. Germline assignment: CDR1 MDHEN and CDR2 SYDVKM. The CDR3 runs 15 residues. CDR3 sequence reads: CASSSPLGQGYEQYF. DNA for the CDR3: TGTGCCAGCAGTTCGCCCCTGGGACAGGGCTACGAGCAGTACTTC.

This clone was detected only a few times. The chain is built from TRBV9 and TRBJ2-1; D perhaps matches TRBD1 (6 bases). V gave up 7 bases and J gave up 4 bases, with 12 bases separating them. CDR3 length: 13 residues. The germline V gene encodes CDR1 SGDLS and CDR2 YYNGEE. CDR3 loop: CASAEGDYNEQFF. CDR3 in DNA: TGTGCCAGCGCAGAGGGGGATTACAATGAGCAGTTCTTC.

The chain combines TRBV5-4 with TRBJ2-5; 11 bases are a match to TRBD2. In germline, CDR1 is SGHNT, CDR2 YYREEE (reference sequence). CDR3 size: 16 residues. Unmatched junction bases numbered 6, after V lost 0 bases and J lost 5 bases. The CDR3 region is CASSLELAGVRETQYF. DNA of the CDR3: TGTGCCAGCAGCTTGGAACTAGCGGGAGTGAGGGAGACCCAGTACTTC.

The chain has TRBV5-1 and TRBJ1-2; D not resolved. Looked up from germline, CDR1 is SGHRS and CDR2 is YFSETQ. CDR3 length: 14 amino acids. V lost 0 bases and J 0 bases, leaving 6 bases between the germline ends. The CDR3 DNA sequence: TGCGCCAGCAGCTTGGGCTTCACTAACTATGGCTACACCTTC. Translation: CASSLGFTNYGYTF.

The count of this clone is one. Other DNA sequences in this specimen translate into the identical CDR3. V and J are TRBV2 and TRBJ1-5; no firm D call. Germline V lookup: CDR1 SNHLY, CDR2 FYNNEI. V was clipped by 2 bases and J by 7 bases, with 9 bases between them. The CDR3 is made up of 13 amino acids. The chain's CDR3 is CASSELPGQPQHF. The CDR3 nucleotides are TGTGCCAGCAGTGAACTCCCCGGGCAGCCCCAGCATTTT.

The chain carries TRBV5-8 and TRBJ2-3; 14 bases map to TRBD2. Trimming took 4 bases from V and 4 from J; bases not matched to a gene: 2. The length of the CDR3 is 15 residues. Germline V CDR1 and CDR2: SGHTS, YDEGEE. The DNA of the CDR3 is TGTGCCAGCAGCGAGGGACTAGCGGGAGCAGATACGCAGTATTTT. Protein sequence: CASSEGLAGADTQYF.

This clone was seen only a few times. The gene calls are TRBV4-1 and TRBJ2-3; D may be TRBD1 (6 bases). The CDR3 consists of 15 residues. CDR1 and CDR2 from the germline V gene are MGHRA and YSYEKL. Trimming cost V 2 bases and J 2 bases, with 11 bases left between them. The CDR3: CASSQLQGFTDTQYF. CDR3 nucleotide sequence: TGCGCCAGCAGCCAACTCCAGGGGTTCACAGATACGCAGTATTTT.

This chain joins TRBV27 and TRBJ1-6, with a tentative D call TRBD1 (5 bases). The germline V gene encodes CDR1 MNHEY and CDR2 SMNVEV (reference sequence). The CDR3 loop spans 13 amino acids. The ends were cut back, 5 bases at V and 6 bases at J, with 8 bases in the middle. Here the CDR3 DNA reads TGTGCCAGCAGTCCCGGGGGTAATTCACCCCTCCACTTT. Translation gives CASSPGGNSPLHF.

In this sample, this clone turned up a few times. V is TRBV5-5 and J is TRBJ1-1; no firm D call. CDR1 is SGHKS and CDR2 is YYEKEE in the germline V gene (reference sequence). The V and J ends lost 4 bases and 6 bases respectively, with 13 bases between them. CDR3 size: 13 residues. The CDR3 sequence: CASSRELLAEAFF. CDR3 nucleotides: TGTGCCAGCAGCCGCGAGTTGCTCGCTGAAGCTTTCTTT.